Presented here are 27 T cell receptor beta chains from one specimen sequenced in a study of Ad26.COV2.S vaccination and SARS-CoV-2 variants. Treatment reported: 15 to 20 received Ad26.COV2.S at low or high dose, single or two shots; about 5 received placebo; per-sample allocation not given. Sampling was performed 63 days after the first vaccine or placebo injection. Sequencing was performed with immunoSEQ multiplex PCR; in TCRdb, only in-frame clones are kept and a portion is missing. The data contain about 350,000 clones, 75% to 90% of them singletons. The sequencing here drew on peripheral blood, taken in a trial of Ad26.COV2.S vaccine versus placebo. The receptors here all came from a person aged 18-65 years who received the Ad26.COV2.S COVID-19 vaccine or a placebo.

The DNA of the CDR3 is TGTGCCAGCAGTTACGAAGGTCGGGGCACCGGGGAGCTGTTTTTT. Translated, it gives CASSYEGRGTGELFF. The chain joins TRBV6-5 to TRBJ2-2; tentative D call: TRBD2 (5 bases). Trimming left V 2 bases short and J 4 bases short, with 11 bases between. Germline CDR1 is MNHEY and CDR2 is SVGAGI. This CDR3 has 15 amino acids.

The rearrangement joins TRBV27 to TRBJ1-1; 7 nucleotides agree with TRBD1. CDR1 is MNHEY, CDR2 SMNVEV, per germline (reference sequence). The trim removed 5 bases at V and 1 base at J, leaving 7 bases unmatched. CDR3 length: 15 amino acids. The CDR3: CASSRARGPNTEAFF. CDR3 nucleotides: TGTGCCAGCAGTCGCGCGAGGGGGCCGAACACTGAAGCTTTCTTT.

The chain has TRBV6-2 or TRBV6-3 and TRBJ2-7, with D hard to call. The CDR3 runs to 13 residues. Between the trimmed V and J ends, which lost 4 bases and 0 bases, there was a span of 7 bases. Germline assignment: CDR1 MNHEY and CDR2 SVGEGT. The CDR3 bases are TGTGCCAGCAGTTTAGACTGCTCCTACGAGCAGTACTTC. Translation: CASSLDCSYEQYF.

This clone has just a few counts. Other DNA variants within this sample encode the same CDR3. J is TRBJ1-4 and V is TRBV14; tentative D call: TRBD1 (5 bases). Trimming removed 4 bases at V and 5 bases at J, with 11 bases between. CDR3 size: 14 residues. Germline CDR1 reads SGHDN; CDR2 reads FVKESK. The DNA of the CDR3 is TGTGCCAGCAGCCCACGAGGGGCAAATGAAAAACTGTTTTTT. It codes for CASSPRGANEKLFF.

The CDR3 here is CASSLGDRYGNQPQHF. The CDR3 bases are TGCGCCAGCAGCTTGGGGGACCGCTACGGGAATCAGCCCCAGCATTTT. This chain links TRBV5-1 with TRBJ1-5; a weak D match, TRBD1 (5 bases). V lost 0 bases and J lost 4, with 14 bases in between. CDR1 is SGHRS, CDR2 YFSETQ, per germline. This CDR3 has 16 amino acids.

J is TRBJ2-1 and V is TRBV19, with 8 bases identical to TRBD2. Germline values: CDR1 LNHDA, CDR2 SQIVND (reference sequence). J was trimmed by 6 bases and V by 10 bases; bases with no gene match: 5. The CDR3 contains 12 residues. The CDR3 nucleotides are TGTGCCACGAGAACTAGCGGCAATGAGCAGTTCTTC. Protein: CATRTSGNEQFF.

The chain is built from TRBV18 and TRBJ1-5, with TRBD1 as a possible D gene (5 bases). Germline lookup yields CDR1 KGHSH and CDR2 LQKENI. Deletions cut 6 bases from V and 3 bases from J, with 18 bases between. The CDR3 is made up of 16 amino acids. CDR3 protein: CASSSTESGFNQPQHF. CDR3 DNA: TGTGCCAGCTCGTCGACAGAGTCCGGTTTCAATCAGCCCCAGCATTTT.

The chain has TRBV7-9 and TRBJ2-6; D may be TRBD1 or TRBD2 (5 bases each). The V gene lost 2 bases and the J gene lost 0 bases, with 11 bases spanning the gap. The CDR3 spans 17 residues. In germline, CDR1 is SEHNR, CDR2 FQNEAQ (reference sequence). CDR3 DNA: TGTGCCAGCAGCTTAAGGTCTGGGACCTCTGGGGCCAACGTCCTGACTTTC. Translating gives CASSLRSGTSGANVLTF.

This chain joins TRBV28 and TRBJ2-7; D possibly matches TRBD1 or TRBD2 (5 bases each). V lost 6 bases and J 5 bases, leaving 14 bases between the germline ends. Germline V gene data show CDR1 as MDHEN and CDR2 as SYDVKM. The length of the CDR3 is 13 residues. The CDR3: CASRSGGGHEQYF. The CDR3 DNA follows: TGTGCCAGCAGGTCTGGTGGGGGTCACGAGCAGTACTTC.

The rearrangement links TRBV12-3 or TRBV12-4 to TRBJ1-4; tentatively, D is TRBD1 (5 bases). V lost 6 bases and J 11 bases, leaving 16 bases between the germline ends. The CDR3 sequence is 13 residues long. The CDR3 nucleotides read TGTGCCAGCAGCCCCCCCGAACAGGAGAAACTGTTTTTT. Protein: CASSPPEQEKLFF.

On this clone itself: The sample carries other DNA sequences with the same CDR3. V and J are TRBV7-9 and TRBJ1-1; no reliable D call. The CDR3 has 13 residues. V was shortened by 5 bases and J by 3 bases, with 10 bases between the two germline ends. Per the germline V gene, CDR1 is SEHNR and CDR2 is FQNEAQ (reference sequence). Written as DNA, the CDR3 is TGTGCCAGCAGCCTACCGGGAGACACTGAAGCTTTCTTT. Protein: CASSLPGDTEAFF. Full variable domain (rest looked up from reference TRBV7-9 and TRBJ1-1): DTGVSQNPRHKITKRGQNVTFRCDPISEHNRLYWYRQTLGQGPEFLTYFQNEAQLEKSRLLSDRFSAERPKGSFSTLEIQRTEQGDSAMYLCASSLPGDTEAFFGQGTRLTVV.

The CDR3 DNA follows: TGTGCCAGCAGCCTGGGGACAGTTATAAACACTGAAGCTTTCTTT. The encoded protein is CASSLGTVINTEAFF. The chain has TRBV5-5 and TRBJ1-1; TRBD1 aligns across 7 bases. The CDR3 contains 15 residues. Trimming cost V 4 bases and J 2 bases; bases outside gene matches: 8. The germline V gene has CDR1 SGHKS and CDR2 YYEKEE (reference sequence).

The CDR3 protein is CASGKGPQGFGELFF. CDR3 in DNA: TGCGCCAGCGGAAAGGGACCGCAAGGCTTCGGGGAACTGTTTTTT. The V call is TRBV4-1, the J call TRBJ1-4; D perhaps matches TRBD1 (5 bases). CDR3 length: 15 amino acids. Per germline, CDR1 MGHRA and CDR2 YSYEKL. The ends were cut back, 8 bases at V and 12 bases at J, with 25 bases in the middle.

The chain uses TRBV5-6 and TRBJ1-6; tentative D call: TRBD1 (5 bases). Germline CDR1 and CDR2: SGHDT and YYEEEE. The CDR3 extends over 16 amino acids. V lost 4 bases, J lost 9 bases, and 20 bases lay in between. The CDR3, as DNA: TGTGCCAGCAGCACACGGGACTTCTTCGCTAGTTCACCCCTCCACTTT. Translating it yields CASSTRDFFASSPLHF.

This sequence joins TRBV15 and TRBJ2-5; possible D gene TRBD2, 5 bases. V lost 0 bases to trimming and J lost 5 bases, with 13 bases between them. Germline V gene sequence: CDR1 LNHNV, CDR2 YYDKDF (reference sequence). This CDR3 comprises 15 residues. DNA of the CDR3: TGTGCCACCAGCAGAGATCGGGGTGGGTTCGAGACCCAGTACTTC. This gives the protein CATSRDRGGFETQYF. The full variable domain, with the rest looked up from reference TRBV15 and TRBJ2-5, is DAMVIQNPRYQVTQFGKPVTLSCSQTLNHNVMYWYQQKSSQAPKLLFHYYDKDFNNEADTPDNFQSRRPNTSFCFLDIRSPGLGDTAMYLCATSRDRGGFETQYFGPGTRLLVL.

The chain combines TRBV5-5 with TRBJ1-2, with TRBD1 matching 9 bases. Germline V gene data show CDR1 as SGHKS and CDR2 as YYEKEE (reference sequence). The CDR3 length is 16 residues. V was pared by 3 bases and J by 2 bases, with 8 bases of the junction left unmatched. This CDR3 reads CASSSRDRVGNYGYTF. The CDR3 coding sequence is TGTGCCAGCAGCTCCCGGGACAGGGTGGGGAACTATGGCTACACCTTC. Full variable domain (outside the CDR3, taken from reference TRBV5-5 and TRBJ1-2): DAGVTQSPTHLIKTRGQQVTLRCSPISGHKSVSWYQQVLGQGPQFIFQYYEKEERGRGNFPDRFSARQFPNYSSELNVNALLLGDSALYLCASSSRDRVGNYGYTFGSGTRLTVV.

The rearrangement uses TRBV21-1 and TRBJ2-7. TRBV21-1 is termed a pseudogene. This CDR3 is built from 14 residues. The CDR3 DNA reads TGTGCCAGCAGCAAAGGCCCCGGCTGCTACGAGCAGTACTTC. Translated: CASSKGPGCYEQYF.

V gene TRBV10-3 combines with J gene TRBJ1-2; D gene uncertain. Germline CDR1 reads ENHRY; CDR2 reads SYGVKD. Trimming removed 5 bases from V and 5 bases from J, with 12 bases in between. This CDR3 is 13 amino acids long. CDR3 sequence reads: CAISTDSEYGYTF. The CDR3 nucleotides read TGTGCCATCAGTACCGACTCTGAATATGGCTACACCTTC.

This sequence joins TRBV2 and TRBJ2-7, with TRBD2 matching over 7 bases. V lost 6 bases and J lost 6; bases outside the gene matches: 8. The CDR3 consists of 13 residues. Germline values: CDR1 SNHLY, CDR2 FYNNEI. The CDR3 spells CASRARTSSEQYF. CDR3 bases: TGTGCCAGCAGGGCCCGGACTAGTTCCGAGCAGTACTTC.

This clone was seen at least ten times. This chain uses TRBV19 with TRBJ1-1; 9 bases map to TRBD1. The ends lost 5 bases at V and 6 bases at J; junction bases unmatched: 7. The V gene's germline CDR1 is LNHDA and CDR2 SQIVND (reference sequence). This CDR3 comprises 14 residues. CDR3 protein: CASSPRDRAAEAFF. The CDR3 bases are TGTGCCAGTAGTCCGCGGGACAGGGCGGCTGAAGCTTTCTTT.

The chain is built from TRBV3-1 (or the pseudogene TRBV3-2) and TRBJ1-6; unclear D gene. Germline V gene data show CDR1 as LGHDT and CDR2 as YNNKEL (reference sequence). CDR3 length equals 13 residues. Trimming took off 5 bases at V and 8 bases at J, with 10 bases between the two ends. CDR3 region: CASSSSLYSPLHF. The CDR3 DNA reads as TGTGCCAGCAGCTCCAGTCTCTATTCACCCCTCCACTTT.

The chain links TRBV15 to TRBJ1-4, with 8 bases aligning to TRBD1. The germline V gene has CDR1 LNHNV and CDR2 YYDKDF (reference sequence). The CDR3 length is 16 residues. J lost 8 bases, V lost 0 bases, and 8 bases had no gene match. The chain's CDR3 is CATSREPTGGNEKLFF. CDR3 nucleotides: TGTGCCACCAGCAGAGAGCCAACAGGGGGGAACGAAAAACTGTTTTTT. Full variable domain (rest looked up from reference TRBV15 and TRBJ1-4): DAMVIQNPRYQVTQFGKPVTLSCSQTLNHNVMYWYQQKSSQAPKLLFHYYDKDFNNEADTPDNFQSRRPNTSFCFLDIRSPGLGDTAMYLCATSREPTGGNEKLFFGSGTQLSVL.

This chain joins TRBV6-4 and TRBJ2-1, with 8 nucleotides matching TRBD2. This CDR3 contains 16 residues. From germline, CDR1 is MRHNA and CDR2 SNTAGT. J lost 0 bases, V lost 0 bases, and 1 base had no gene match. The CDR3 DNA reads TGTGCCAGCAGTGACTCTGGGACTAGCTCCTACAATGAGCAGTTCTTC. Protein sequence: CASSDSGTSSYNEQFF.

The rearrangement links TRBV7-9 to TRBJ1-2; tentatively, D is TRBD1 (6 bases). With 5 bases removed from V and 8 bases from J, the gap between germline ends came to 12 bases. The V gene's germline CDR1 is SEHNR and CDR2 FQNEAQ (reference sequence). The CDR3 totals 12 residues. Here the CDR3 reads CASSQQGEGYTF. The CDR3 nucleotides read TGTGCCAGCAGCCAACAGGGAGAAGGCTACACCTTC.

The genes are TRBV18 and TRBJ2-1, with TRBD1 as a possible D gene (5 bases). Trimming pared 1 base from V and 5 bases from J, leaving 9 bases between. Germline values: CDR1 KGHSH, CDR2 LQKENI. This CDR3 spans 14 amino acids. Here the CDR3 reads CASSPRQQNNEQFF. CDR3 DNA: TGTGCCAGCTCACCACGACAGCAGAACAATGAGCAGTTCTTC.

The genes are TRBV18 and TRBJ2-7; no firm D call. The length of the CDR3 is 12 residues. Germline V gene sequence: CDR1 KGHSH, CDR2 LQKENI. The ends were cut back, 6 bases at V and 1 base at J, with 7 bases in the middle. The CDR3 region is CASSLFSYEQYF. The CDR3 nucleotides read TGTGCCAGCTCCCTATTTTCCTACGAGCAGTACTTC.

The chain is built from TRBV25-1 and TRBJ1-2; D uncertain. CDR1 and CDR2 from the germline V gene are MGHDK and SYGVNS. V was cut by 2 bases and J by 7 bases, with 5 bases left in between. This CDR3 is 11 amino acids long. Written as DNA, the CDR3 is TGTGCCAGCAGTGAAGGGGTTGGCTACACCTTC. Amino acid sequence: CASSEGVGYTF.